The next 10 T cell receptor beta chains were all read from a single sample in a study of T cells in Graves' hyperthyroidism and ophthalmopathy. Template material for amplifying TCR beta CDR3 regions consisted of RNA transcripts. Researchers ran a first-round RT-PCR on the TCR CDR3 using the HTBI primer set. TCRdb passed the multiplex PCR reads through MiXCR, listing each CDR3 protein once. This repertoire shows 300,000 to 450,000 distinct CDR3 sequences, 20% to 25% found once; its top ten account for 70% to 75%. Sequenced material: blood. The receptor set was obtained from a man in his fifties or sixties with Graves' hyperthyroidism.

The table lists this clonotype with a few counts. The chain combines TRBV7-9 with TRBJ2-7, with a tentative D call TRBD1 (5 bases). Trimming took 1 base from V and 7 from J, leaving 14 bases between them. CDR3 size: 14 residues. Germline values: CDR1 SEHNR, CDR2 FQNEAQ (reference sequence). The CDR3 sequence: CASSLGADSKEQYF. Written as DNA, the CDR3 is TGTGCCAGCAGCTTAGGGGCAGACAGCAAAGAGCAGTACTTC. The variable domain in full, with the rest retrieved from reference TRBV7-9 and TRBJ2-7, is DTGVSQNPRHKITKRGQNVTFRCDPISEHNRLYWYRQTLGQGPEFLTYFQNEAQLEKSRLLSDRFSAERPKGSFSTLEIQRTEQGDSAMYLCASSLGADSKEQYFGPGTRLTVT.

This clonotype was seen more than once but under ten times. The chain carries TRBV7-3 and TRBJ2-1; the match to TRBD2 covers 8 bases. The V gene end was trimmed by 3 bases and the J gene end by 8 bases; junction bases not matched to a gene: 3. CDR1 is SGHTA, CDR2 FQGTGA, per germline. The CDR3 has 13 amino acids. CDR3 in DNA: TGTGCCAGCAGCTTCGGACTAGCATATGAGCAGTTCTTC. Amino acid sequence: CASSFGLAYEQFF.

V is TRBV7-9 and J is TRBJ2-3; the match to TRBD2 covers 8 bases. The CDR3 is 16 amino acids. Germline CDR1 is SEHNR and CDR2 is FQNEAQ (reference sequence). Trimming cost V 3 bases and J 1 base; bases outside gene matches: 6. For the CDR3, the DNA is TGTGCCAGCAGCTTTAGCGGGATAGCTGGCACAGATACGCAGTATTTT. Translated, it gives CASSFSGIAGTDTQYF.

The chain couples TRBV11-1 to TRBJ2-1, with D perhaps matching TRBD2 (9 bases). This CDR3 contains 19 residues. Trimming removed 0 bases from V and 1 base from J, with 19 bases in between. Germline V gene sequence: CDR1 SGHAT, CDR2 FQDESV (reference sequence). CDR3 sequence (DNA): TGTGCCAGCAGCTTAGCGCGGGGGGGCCGGGACAGGTCCTACAATGAGCAGTTCTTC. This sequence encodes CASSLARGGRDRSYNEQFF.

Only a few counts were recorded for this clonotype. The V gene is TRBV12-3 or TRBV12-4, the J gene TRBJ2-5, with D tentatively TRBD2 (8 bases). Trimming removed 5 bases from V and 9 bases from J, with 16 bases in between. The length of the CDR3 is 13 residues. CDR3: CASSKTGRGAQYF. The CDR3 DNA sequence: TGTGCCAGCAGTAAGACAGGGCGGGGGGCCCAGTACTTC.

This clonotype showed up just a few times. The rearrangement links TRBV6-1 to TRBJ2-7, with D perhaps assigned TRBD1 or TRBD2 (5 bases each). CDR3 length: 12 residues. Per the germline V gene, CDR1 is MNHNS and CDR2 is SASEGT. V shed 8 bases and J shed 6 bases, with 14 bases lying between them. The CDR3 nucleotides are TGTGCCAGCTCCCAGGTGGGGGTCGAGCAGTACTTC. It yields the protein CASSQVGVEQYF.

This clonotype has just a few counts. The chain combines TRBV12-3 or TRBV12-4 with TRBJ1-1; D remains unclear. The CDR3 loop spans 11 amino acids. Trimming pared 4 bases from V and 8 bases from J, leaving 8 bases between. The CDR3 spells CASSYAREAFF. The CDR3 DNA sequence: TGTGCCAGCAGTTACGCCCGAGAAGCTTTCTTT.

A few counts support this clonotype. One junction end does not reproduce the germline sequence, and a read error may be involved. The gene calls are TRBV6-1 and TRBJ1-1; no firm D call. The germline V gene has CDR1 MNHNS and CDR2 SASEGT. The CDR3 has 13 amino acids. The CDR3 sequence is CASTSDLKTEAFF. The CDR3 DNA reads as TGTGCCAGCACCTCTGACTTGAAGACTGAAGCTTTCTTT.

This chain joins TRBV7-2 and TRBJ2-3, with TRBD2 identical over 7 bases. V dropped 5 bases and J dropped 6; count of bases not matched to a gene: 14. CDR3 length: 16 residues. Per germline, CDR1 SGHTA and CDR2 FQGNSA. In DNA form, the CDR3 reads TGTGCCAGCAGCCAACCGGGACTACTAAAGGCGGATACGCAGTATTTT. It yields the protein CASSQPGLLKADTQYF.

This chain uses TRBV3-1 with TRBJ2-3; the match to TRBD2 covers 11 bases. CDR1 and CDR2 from the germline V gene are LGHDT and YNNKEL (reference sequence). V was clipped by 1 base and J by 5 bases; unmatched bases: 2. There are 15 residues in the CDR3. The DNA for the CDR3 is TGTGCCAGCAGCCAAGTTGGGACTAGCGGAGATACGCAGTATTTT. Protein sequence: CASSQVGTSGDTQYF.